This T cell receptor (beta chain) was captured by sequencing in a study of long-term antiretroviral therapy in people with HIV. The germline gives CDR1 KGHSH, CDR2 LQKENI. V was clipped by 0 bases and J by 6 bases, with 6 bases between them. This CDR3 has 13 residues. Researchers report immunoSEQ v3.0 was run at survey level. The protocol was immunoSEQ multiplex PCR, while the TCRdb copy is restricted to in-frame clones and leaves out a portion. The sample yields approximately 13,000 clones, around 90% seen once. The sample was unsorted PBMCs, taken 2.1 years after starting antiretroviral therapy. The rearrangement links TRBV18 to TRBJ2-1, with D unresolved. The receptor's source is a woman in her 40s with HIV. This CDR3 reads CASSPPIVNEQFF. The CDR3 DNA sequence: TGTGCCAGCTCACCACCGATAGTCAATGAGCAGTTCTTC.